This T cell receptor beta chain was sequenced in a study of beta chain features in type 1 diabetes. Sorting produced populations that all topped 95% purity. CDR3 length: 16 residues. Germline V gene sequence: CDR1 SEHNR, CDR2 FQNEAQ (reference sequence). V lost 6 bases to trimming and J lost 3 bases, with 17 bases between them. The sample holds a few counts of this clone. TCRB transcripts that were expressed got sequenced, as all of the isolated RNA had been reverse transcribed. The repertoire was sequenced with immunoSEQ multiplex PCR; TCRdb's copy has only in-frame clones and lacks some. The top ten hold 0.017% of the sample, which has 300,000 to 450,000 clones, around an eighth seen once.

The TCR sequence derives from a man aged 18 to 29 in good health. The sample consisted of naive CD4+ T cells from blood. The rearrangement joins TRBV7-9 to TRBJ2-2, with TRBD1 as a possible D gene (5 bases). CDR3 in DNA: TGTGCCAGCAGGAGAAGGACACCCATCGACACCGGGGAGCTGTTTTTT. This codes for CASRRRTPIDTGELFF.